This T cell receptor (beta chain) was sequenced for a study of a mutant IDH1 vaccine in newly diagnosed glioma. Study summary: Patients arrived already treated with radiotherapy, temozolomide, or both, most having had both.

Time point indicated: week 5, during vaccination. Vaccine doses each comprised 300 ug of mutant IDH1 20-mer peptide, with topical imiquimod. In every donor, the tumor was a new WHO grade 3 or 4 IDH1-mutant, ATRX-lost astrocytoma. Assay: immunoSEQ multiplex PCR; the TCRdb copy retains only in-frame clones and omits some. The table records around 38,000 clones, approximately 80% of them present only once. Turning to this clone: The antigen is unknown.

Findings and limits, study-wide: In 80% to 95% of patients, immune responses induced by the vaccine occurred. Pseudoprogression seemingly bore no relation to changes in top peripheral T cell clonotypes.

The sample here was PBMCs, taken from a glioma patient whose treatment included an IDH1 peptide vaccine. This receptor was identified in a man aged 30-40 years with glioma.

The CDR3 region is CASSPRRGGVYEQYF. The CDR3 DNA is TGTGCCAGCAGTCCTCGCAGAGGAGGGGTCTACGAGCAGTACTTC. The chain employs TRBV25-1 and TRBJ2-7; D possibly corresponds to TRBD2 (6 bases). V was trimmed by 5 bases and J by 3 bases, leaving 17 bases between them. Germline CDR1 MGHDK, CDR2 SYGVNS. The CDR3 has 15 amino acids.